This entry lists 20 T cell receptor beta chains sequenced from one sample in a study of blood T cell repertoires in COVID-19. Assay used: immunoSEQ multiplex PCR; TCRdb lists only in-frame clones, some missing. The table records 150,000 to 200,000 clones, approximately 85% of them present only once. The sequencing sample was made of peripheral blood. These receptors originate from a woman of 80 years or more with acute or convalescent COVID-19.

The V and J genes are TRBV11-2 and TRBJ2-2; TRBD1 agrees at 8 bases. The CDR3 runs to 15 residues. Germline V gene data show CDR1 as SGHAT and CDR2 as FQNNGV. The V segment lost 5 bases and the J segment 4 bases; nucleotides outside the gene matches: 6. The CDR3 sequence: CASSQDRAVTGELFF. The CDR3 region has the DNA TGTGCCAGCAGCCAGGACAGGGCGGTCACCGGGGAGCTGTTTTTT.

In the case of this clone: Other DNA sequences within the sample encode an identical CDR3. This sequence joins TRBV11-2 and TRBJ1-1, with no clear D. CDR1 and CDR2 from the germline V gene are SGHAT and FQNNGV. The CDR3 is made up of 15 amino acids. Trimming removed 1 base from V and 0 bases from J, with 9 bases in between. CDR3 nucleotides: TGTGCCAGCAGCTTAGTAGGAGGCTTGAACACTGAAGCTTTCTTT. Translated: CASSLVGGLNTEAFF.

CDR3 protein: CASIDRGATEAFF. Written as DNA, the CDR3 is TGTGCCAGCATTGACAGGGGGGCCACTGAAGCTTTCTTT. This chain links TRBV3-1 (or the pseudogene TRBV3-2) with TRBJ1-1, with 9 bases lining up with TRBD1. V gave up 7 bases and J gave up 4 bases; unmatched junction bases: 4. The germline gives CDR1 LGHDT, CDR2 YNNKEL (reference sequence). This CDR3 has 13 residues.

CDR3 sequence (DNA): TGTGCCAGCAGCTTGGGAGGACGGGGAAATTCACCCCTCCACTTT. Encoded protein: CASSLGGRGNSPLHF. The chain recombines TRBV5-4 with TRBJ1-6; no firm D call. The CDR3 length is 15 residues. The germline V gene has CDR1 SGHNT and CDR2 YYREEE (reference sequence). Trimming took off 0 bases at V and 7 bases at J, with 11 bases between the two ends.

The chain links TRBV11-3 to TRBJ2-2; no clear D. This CDR3 has 13 amino acids. From germline, CDR1 is SGHNT and CDR2 YENEEA. Trimming cost V 2 bases and J 5 bases, with 6 bases left between them. CDR3 coding DNA: TGTGCCAGCAGCTTAACTATGACCGGGGAGCTGTTTTTT. Translating gives CASSLTMTGELFF. The full variable domain, rest sourced from reference TRBV11-3 and TRBJ2-2, is EAGVVQSPRYKIIEKKQPVAFWCNPISGHNTLYWYLQNLGQGPELLIRYENEEAVDDSQLPKDRFSAERLKGVDSTLKIQPAELGDSAVYLCASSLTMTGELFFGEGSRLTVL.

The V call is TRBV9, the J call TRBJ1-2, with 10 bases identical to TRBD1. Germline CDR1 reads SGDLS; CDR2 reads YYNGEE. With V trimmed by 3 bases and J by 6 bases, 5 bases remained unmatched. The CDR3 loop spans 14 amino acids. This CDR3 reads CASSAGTGDNGYTF. Written as DNA, the CDR3 is TGTGCCAGCAGCGCCGGGACAGGGGATAATGGCTACACCTTC.

The chain couples TRBV18 to TRBJ2-2; TRBD1 aligns across 9 bases. V trimming: 0 bases; J trimming: 4 bases; junction bases outside the gene matches: 0. Germline CDR1 and CDR2: KGHSH and LQKENI. This CDR3 region has 15 residues. CDR3 sequence reads: CASSPPGQGTGELFF. The CDR3 nucleotides are TGTGCCAGCTCACCACCGGGACAGGGCACCGGGGAGCTGTTTTTT.

V gene TRBV12-3 or TRBV12-4 combines with J gene TRBJ2-1; weak D call: TRBD1 (5 bases). The CDR3 totals 13 residues. The V gene lost 5 bases and the J gene lost 15 bases, with 20 bases spanning the gap. This CDR3 is CASSPTWGSLGFF. For the CDR3, the DNA is TGTGCCAGCAGTCCCACCTGGGGCAGCCTGGGGTTCTTC.

The V call is TRBV27, the J call TRBJ1-5; tentatively, D is TRBD1 (5 bases). The germline V gene encodes CDR1 MNHEY and CDR2 SMNVEV (reference sequence). This CDR3 is built from 13 residues. The V and J ends lost 3 bases and 7 bases respectively, with 10 bases between them. The CDR3 coding sequence is TGTGCCAGCAGTTTCGGAGGGGTCCAGCCCCAGCATTTT. The encoded protein is CASSFGGVQPQHF.

The V call is TRBV7-9, the J call TRBJ1-2, with D possibly matching TRBD1 (5 bases). The germline CDR1 and CDR2 sequences are SEHNR and FQNEAQ (reference sequence). The CDR3 spans 15 residues. V was cut by 4 bases and J by 4 bases, with 16 bases left in between. The CDR3 DNA follows: TGTGCCAGCAGCTCCGTGGGGCTCTCCCCCTATGGCTACACCTTC. It specifies CASSSVGLSPYGYTF.

The rearrangement links TRBV27 to TRBJ1-1, with 7 positions matching TRBD1. Germline-derived CDR1 and CDR2 are MNHEY and SMNVEV (reference sequence). Losses at the gene ends were 6 bases for V and 4 bases for J; bases not matched to a gene: 11. The CDR3 consists of 15 residues. The CDR3 protein is CASRPTGARGTEAFF. CDR3 in DNA: TGTGCCAGCAGGCCTACAGGGGCGAGGGGCACTGAAGCTTTCTTT.

There are a few counts of this clone. This chain links TRBV7-8 with TRBJ2-7, with TRBD2 matching over 9 bases. Germline V CDR1 and CDR2: SGHVS, FQNEAQ. This CDR3 has 15 residues. The J segment lost 3 bases and the V segment lost 3 bases, leaving 6 bases of the junction unmatched. CDR3: CASSFQGTSSYEQYF. CDR3 DNA: TGTGCCAGCAGCTTTCAAGGGACTAGCAGCTACGAGCAGTACTTC.

This clone was observed a few times. The J gene is TRBJ2-7, the V gene TRBV7-9; D ambiguous. Germline CDR1 reads SEHNR; CDR2 reads FQNEAQ (reference sequence). Trimming shortened V by 2 bases and J by 1 base, and 9 bases separated the two germline ends. CDR3 length: 14 amino acids. CDR3 nucleotides: TGTGCCAGCAGCTTAAGTTACGGTTCCTACGAGCAGTACTTC. Translation gives CASSLSYGSYEQYF.

Comments on this clone: Other DNA sequences in this sample translate to the same CDR3. This chain links TRBV7-2 with TRBJ2-7; unclear D gene. CDR3 length: 12 residues. In germline, CDR1 is SGHTA, CDR2 FQGNSA. Trimming took 5 bases from V and 0 from J, leaving 5 bases between them. The CDR3 here is CASSPSSYEQYF. CDR3 bases: TGTGCCAGCAGCCCCAGCTCCTACGAGCAGTACTTC.

The chain carries TRBV18 and TRBJ1-2; D not resolved. The germline CDR1 and CDR2 sequences are KGHSH and LQKENI. V shed 2 bases and J shed 3 bases, with 4 bases lying between them. The CDR3 runs to 12 residues. The CDR3 DNA sequence: TGTGCCAGCTCACCAGGAGACTATGGCTACACCTTC. As protein: CASSPGDYGYTF.

The chain has TRBV18 and TRBJ2-7, with a possible D match to TRBD1 (6 bases). The CDR3 runs to 15 residues. Germline V gene lookup returns CDR1 KGHSH and CDR2 LQKENI. V lost 4 bases to trimming and J lost 2 bases, with 15 bases between them. The CDR3 spells CASSLNQGLPYEQYF. In nucleotides, the CDR3 is TGTGCCAGCTCACTTAACCAGGGGCTTCCCTACGAGCAGTACTTC.

J is TRBJ2-7 and V is TRBV21-1; the D call TRBD2 from the table was never checked on the DNA. TRBV21-1 is recorded as a pseudogene. The CDR3 is 14 amino acids. The DNA for the CDR3 is TGTGCCAGCAGCACCGGGACTAGCTCCTACGAGCAGTACTTC. It codes for CASSTGTSSYEQYF.

This chain links TRBV3-1 (or the pseudogene TRBV3-2) with TRBJ2-7, with D possibly TRBD1 on 6 matching bases. Trimming left V 1 base short and J 4 bases short, with 14 bases between. The CDR3 has 15 amino acids. The V gene's germline CDR1 is LGHDT and CDR2 YNNKEL (reference sequence). In DNA form, the CDR3 reads TGTGCCAGCAGCCAAGGAATAGGACAGCAGTACGAGCAGTACTTC. Its protein is CASSQGIGQQYEQYF.

The chain is built from TRBV6-5 and TRBJ2-3, with 7 bases matching TRBD2. Per germline, CDR1 MNHEY and CDR2 SVGAGI. V trimming: 8 bases; J trimming: 2 bases; junction bases outside the gene matches: 7. The CDR3 runs to 14 residues. The DNA for the CDR3 is TGTGCCAGCCGGGGAGGGCTGGTCACAGATACGCAGTATTTT. The encoded protein is CASRGGLVTDTQYF.

V and J are TRBV6-5 and TRBJ1-6; no definite D call. The germline gives CDR1 MNHEY, CDR2 SVGAGI. CDR3 size: 14 residues. Trimming removed 8 bases from V and 2 bases from J, with 10 bases in between. The CDR3 sequence is CASGLGAYNSPLHF. Here the CDR3 DNA reads TGTGCCAGCGGTCTCGGTGCCTATAATTCACCCCTCCACTTT.